Listed here are 8 T cell receptor beta chains from one sample, sequenced in a study of CXCR3-negative and CXCR3-positive naive CD8 T cells. The libraries of TRB cDNA were prepared using 5' RACE with UMI labels. TCRdb reprocessed the 5' RACE reads and reports one entry per CDR3 protein, with no DNA. This sample's table reports 20,000 to 30,000 distinct CDR3 sequences. The source material was naive CXCR3- CD8+ T cells from blood. The subset here: CD45RO-CCR7+CD27+CD95- naive CD8+ T cells lacking CXCR3 (TNR3-). All receptors come from a human donor in good health. Some clones in this sample may be carry-over from other donors' samples.

The chain combines TRBV25-1 with TRBJ2-5. From germline, CDR1 is MGHDK and CDR2 SYGVNS. There are 15 residues in the CDR3. CDR3 sequence: CASSVGGSTLETQYF. The full variable domain, in which reference TRBV25-1 and TRBJ2-5 provide the parts outside the CDR3, is EADIYQTPRYLVIGTGKKITLECSQTMGHDKMYWYQQDPGMELHLIHYSYGVNSTEKGDLSSESTVSRIRTEHFPLTLESARPSHTSQYLCASSVGGSTLETQYFGPGTRLLVL.

The chain is built from TRBV4-2 and TRBJ2-7. CDR1 is LGHNA and CDR2 is YNFKEQ in the germline V gene. The CDR3 length is 15 residues. The CDR3 reads CASSHNSAEPYEQYF.

V and J are TRBV20-1 and TRBJ2-2; TCRdb lists TRBD1, though no DNA is available to test this call. The CDR3 is 16 residues long. Per germline, CDR1 DFQATT and CDR2 SNEGSKA (reference sequence). The CDR3 here is CSAPAFEGGDTGELFF.

The V gene is TRBV7-9, the J gene TRBJ2-5; TCRdb selects TRBD1, and the lack of DNA leaves this call unchecked. In germline, CDR1 is SEHNR, CDR2 FQNEAQ (reference sequence). The CDR3 contains 17 residues. The CDR3 sequence: CASSSWDDYTGVGTQYF.

The CDR3 here is CASSLEAEYQPQHF. The chain employs TRBV7-2 and TRBJ1-5. This CDR3 is built from 14 residues. From germline, CDR1 is SGHTA and CDR2 FQGNSA. Variable domain in full (rest from reference TRBV7-2 and TRBJ1-5): GAGVSQSPSNKVTEKGKDVELRCDPISGHTALYWYRQSLGQGLEFLIYFQGNSAPDKSGLPSDRFSAERTGGSVSTLTIQRTQQEDSAVYLCASSLEAEYQPQHFGDGTRLSIL.

Here the CDR3 reads CASTGTRDNEKLFF. The chain carries TRBV2 and TRBJ1-4. CDR1 and CDR2 (germline): SNHLY, FYNNEI. The CDR3 has 14 residues.

This clonotype shows up as medium-sized by frequency. The CDR3: CASSFGNSNYGYTF. The V call is TRBV27, the J call TRBJ1-2. This CDR3 is built from 14 residues. Germline values: CDR1 MNHEY, CDR2 SMNVEV (reference sequence).

This chain links TRBV13 with TRBJ2-1; the D call from TCRdb, TRBD2, cannot be confirmed without DNA. The CDR3 spans 16 residues. Germline CDR1 and CDR2: PRHDT and FYEKMQ (reference sequence). The CDR3 loop is CASVLAGGLSYDEQFF. Filled out from reference TRBV13 and TRBJ2-1, the complete variable domain reads AAGVIQSPRHLIKEKRETATLKCYPIPRHDTVYWYQQGPGQDPQFLISFYEKMQSDKGSIPDRFSAQQFSDYHSELNMSSLELGDSALYFCASVLAGGLSYDEQFFGPGTRLTVL.